Listed below are T cell receptor beta chains from one sample, sequenced in a study of blood T cell repertoires in COVID-19. Repertoires were generated with immunoSEQ multiplex PCR, while TCRdb's copy carries only in-frame clones and drops some. This sample has roughly 120,000 clones, with approximately 85% found just once. Sequences were obtained from peripheral blood. These receptors came from an older woman with acute or convalescent COVID-19. The CDR3 runs from the conserved cysteine through the conserved F or W. The order of the fields is J gene, V gene, CDR3 protein.

>TRBJ1-3|TRBV24-1
CATRDFRNTIYF
>TRBJ1-1|TRBV5-4
CASSPDRGRPEAFF
>TRBJ1-1|TRBV30
CAWSPGGPEAFF
>TRBJ2-7|TRBV3-1/TRBV3-2
CASSHPPGTADYEQYF
>TRBJ1-2|TRBV5-5
CASSFARQGGDGYTF
>TRBJ1-2|TRBV29-1
CSVLGGYGYTF
>TRBJ1-1|TRBV29-1
CSVVYQGSVNEAFF
>TRBJ1-6|TRBV4-2
CASSPQWTGADSPLHF
>TRBJ1-2|TRBV5-6
CASSLGAQGTLYYGYTF
>TRBJ2-7|TRBV11-2
CASSLLAGTGGYEQYF
>TRBJ2-5|TRBV5-8
CASSFWAGVVETQYF
>TRBJ2-7|TRBV11-3
CASSLGLAGRSSYEQYF
>TRBJ2-4|TRBV7-2
CASSGLGQGNIQYF
>TRBJ1-2|TRBV5-4
CASSSGQDRGQDYGYTF
>TRBJ1-2|TRBV19
CAMSRTGTYGYTF
>TRBJ2-1|TRBV28
CASRLSYGTGEGNEQFF
>TRBJ1-3|TRBV5-1
CASSFSDRGGANTIYF
>TRBJ2-7|TRBV28
CASSLRVDEQYF
>TRBJ2-1|TRBV25-1
CASTLQRGRSYNEQFF
>TRBJ2-7|TRBV5-4
CASSSNSGGSNEQYF
>TRBJ1-2|TRBV10-1
CASRAWTARITPVYGYTF
>TRBJ1-2|TRBV6-2/TRBV6-3
CASSDEYSGYTF
>TRBJ2-5|TRBV20-1
CSASSPFLRETQYF
>TRBJ2-1|TRBV28
CASSLEPSSYNEQFF
>TRBJ1-5|TRBV6-6
CASSSQGGNQPQHF
>TRBJ1-6|TRBV9
CASSGDSGTPLHF
>TRBJ2-2|TRBV14
CASSGGDRGTGELFF
>TRBJ1-1|TRBV18
CASSSTGEITEAFF
>TRBJ1-1|TRBV6-6
CASSYVAATEAFF
>TRBJ1-4|TRBV2
CASSVAGRNEKLFF
>TRBJ1-4|TRBV19
CASSRRGTNEKLFF
>TRBJ1-1|TRBV7-3
CASSLIEGPPGEGTEAFF
>TRBJ1-4|TRBV6-5
CASSYSWGRANEKLFF
>TRBJ2-5|TRBV11-2
CASSLGSGEETQYF
>TRBJ2-7|TRBV7-2
CASSLEQGKFYEQYF
>TRBJ2-5|TRBV6-5
CASSFDRLETQYF
>TRBJ2-3|TRBV19
CASSMMTARTDTQYF
>TRBJ2-1|TRBV6-5
CASSHASGDDEQFF
>TRBJ1-1|TRBV5-4
CASSRDRGIAEAFF
>TRBJ2-1|TRBV11-1
CASSNNRVGNEQFF
>TRBJ1-1|TRBV4-3
CASSQEARSTEAFF
>TRBJ1-2|TRBV27
CASRPQGAYGYTF
>TRBJ2-3|TRBV30
CAWSPEAGPEADTQYF